The 13 T cell receptor beta chains listed next were all sequenced from one sample in a study of PD-1 blockade in classical Hodgkin lymphoma (TCRdb year 2020). The sample's time point label, decoded: newly diagnosed, previously untreated cHL patient sample. Magnetic negative selection with a Miltenyi CD4+ T cell isolation kit was used to purify CD4+ T cells from thawed PBMCs. The library was obtained by the immunoSEQ multiplex PCR assay. In TCRdb, the immuneACCESS table is reduced to in-frame sequences with V and J assigned. These tables do not hold every clone; where another copy was compared, an unresolved V gene accounts for under half, and the others remain unexplained. The table for this sample lists just over 15,000 clones; about 86% of them were counted only once. 0.84% of the sample is held by the ten biggest clonotypes. Material for sequencing was CD4+ T cells from blood. The receptors originated from a human donor with classical Hodgkin lymphoma.

J is TRBJ2-3 and V is TRBV7-2; D gene unclear. The V end was cut by 7 bases, the J end by 2 bases, with 10 bases between. This CDR3 region has 13 residues. Germline lookup yields CDR1 SGHTA and CDR2 FQGNSA. CDR3 in DNA: TGTGCCAGCACCCCTCTCGTCACAGATACGCAGTATTTT. This sequence encodes CASTPLVTDTQYF.

The chain has TRBV4-3 and TRBJ2-3, with D perhaps matching TRBD2 (5 bases). Deletions cut 0 bases from V and 4 bases from J, with 14 bases between. Per the germline V gene, CDR1 is LGHNA and CDR2 is YSLEER. The CDR3 is 16 residues long. In DNA form, the CDR3 reads TGCGCCAGCAGCCAAGATGAGGGAGTTTCGGCAGATACGCAGTATTTT. Translation gives CASSQDEGVSADTQYF.

The chain carries TRBV19 and TRBJ2-6; no reliable D call. This CDR3 is built from 11 residues. Trimming shortened V by 8 bases and J by 6 bases, and 5 bases separated the two germline ends. Germline values: CDR1 LNHDA, CDR2 SQIVND (reference sequence). DNA for the CDR3: TGTGCCAGTCGGACGGCCAACGTCCTGACTTTC. It codes for CASRTANVLTF.

This rearrangement joins TRBV27 to TRBJ1-6; TRBD1 aligns across 10 bases. Germline trimming cut 6 bases from V and 11 bases from J; bases unmatched to any gene: 4. The CDR3 length is 13 residues. From germline, CDR1 is MNHEY and CDR2 SMNVEV (reference sequence). The CDR3 loop reads CASSPDRGTPLHF. The CDR3 bases are TGTGCCAGCAGCCCGGACAGGGGGACACCCCTCCACTTT.

The gene calls are TRBV28 and TRBJ1-2, with D unclear. The CDR3 runs 12 residues. The V end lost 9 bases, the J end lost 7 bases, and 15 bases lay between the germline ends. Germline CDR1 and CDR2: MDHEN and SYDVKM. CDR3 protein: CASRGPLGGYTF. DNA of the CDR3: TGTGCCAGTCGTGGACCGTTAGGTGGCTACACCTTC.

The chain is built from TRBV10-2 and TRBJ1-5, with TRBD1 as a possible D gene (6 bases). Deletions cut 0 bases from V and 4 bases from J, with 13 bases between. Germline lookup yields CDR1 WSHSY and CDR2 SAAADI. The CDR3 totals 16 residues. CDR3 coding DNA: TGCGCCAGCAGTGAGTCGGGGGCAGGGAGGAATCAGCCCCAGCATTTT. Its protein product is CASSESGAGRNQPQHF.

This sequence joins TRBV13 and TRBJ2-1; D possibly corresponds to TRBD2 (7 bases). CDR3 size: 16 residues. V was trimmed by 2 bases and J by 6 bases, leaving 17 bases between them. Germline lookup yields CDR1 PRHDT and CDR2 FYEKMQ (reference sequence). CDR3 bases: TGTGCCAGCAGCTTATCGGGGGCTAGCGGAGCCAATGAGCAGTTCTTC. The encoded protein is CASSLSGASGANEQFF. Full variable domain (rest looked up from reference TRBV13 and TRBJ2-1): AAGVIQSPRHLIKEKRETATLKCYPIPRHDTVYWYQQGPGQDPQFLISFYEKMQSDKGSIPDRFSAQQFSDYHSELNMSSLELGDSALYFCASSLSGASGANEQFFGPGTRLTVL.

This clone was detected only once. The rearrangement joins TRBV28 to TRBJ2-7; 12 nucleotides match TRBD2. Looked up from germline, CDR1 is MDHEN and CDR2 is SYDVKM. V trimming: 6 bases; J trimming: 2 bases; junction bases outside the gene matches: 5. This CDR3 is 15 amino acids long. The CDR3: CASRFSSGRAYEQYF. CDR3 DNA: TGTGCCAGCAGGTTCTCTAGCGGGAGGGCCTACGAGCAGTACTTC.

The chain has TRBV28 and TRBJ2-7; D possibly corresponds to TRBD2 (5 bases). Trimming pared 10 bases from V and 2 bases from J, leaving 15 bases between. Germline V lookup: CDR1 MDHEN, CDR2 SYDVKM. The CDR3 is 13 amino acids. As DNA, the CDR3 is TGTGCCATCCAGGACTCACCAACCTACGAGCAGTACTTC. Its translation is CAIQDSPTYEQYF.

The chain couples TRBV7-2 to TRBJ1-3, with D unclear. V was trimmed by 6 bases and J by 4 bases, leaving 22 bases between them. This CDR3 is built from 17 residues. The germline V gene has CDR1 SGHTA and CDR2 FQGNSA. In nucleotides, the CDR3 is TGTGCCAGCAGTCCCGACCCCCGGGGATTGTCCGGAAACACCATATATTTT. This sequence encodes CASSPDPRGLSGNTIYF.

The sample holds a few counts of this clone. V is TRBV28 and J is TRBJ2-4; no clear D gene. The CDR3 runs 13 residues. V was cut by 3 bases and J by 0 bases, with 3 bases left in between. Germline-derived CDR1 and CDR2 are MDHEN and SYDVKM. DNA for the CDR3: TGTGCCAGCAGTTTCCCAGCCAAAAACATTCAGTACTTC. Protein sequence: CASSFPAKNIQYF.

This clone has just one count. The rearrangement uses TRBV7-2 and TRBJ1-1; possibly TRBD1 for D (5 bases). This CDR3 contains 15 residues. Trimming shortened V by 5 bases and J by 1 base, and 14 bases separated the two germline ends. CDR1 SGHTA and CDR2 FQGNSA come from the germline V gene. This CDR3 reads CASSHSGLGNTEAFF. DNA of the CDR3: TGTGCCAGCAGCCACTCGGGACTGGGGAACACTGAAGCTTTCTTT. The full variable domain, in which reference TRBV7-2 and TRBJ1-1 provide the parts outside the CDR3, is GAGVSQSPSNKVTEKGKDVELRCDPISGHTALYWYRQSLGQGLEFLIYFQGNSAPDKSGLPSDRFSAERTGGSVSTLTIQRTQQEDSAVYLCASSHSGLGNTEAFFGQGTRLTVV.

This clone was seen a single time. The chain combines TRBV9 with TRBJ1-2, with unresolved D. Trimming took off 0 bases at V and 4 bases at J, with 10 bases between the two ends. Germline CDR1 is SGDLS and CDR2 is YYNGEE. CDR3 length: 14 residues. CDR3 in amino acids: CASSVEDAGYGYTF. The DNA of the CDR3 is TGTGCCAGCAGCGTAGAAGACGCGGGCTATGGCTACACCTTC.